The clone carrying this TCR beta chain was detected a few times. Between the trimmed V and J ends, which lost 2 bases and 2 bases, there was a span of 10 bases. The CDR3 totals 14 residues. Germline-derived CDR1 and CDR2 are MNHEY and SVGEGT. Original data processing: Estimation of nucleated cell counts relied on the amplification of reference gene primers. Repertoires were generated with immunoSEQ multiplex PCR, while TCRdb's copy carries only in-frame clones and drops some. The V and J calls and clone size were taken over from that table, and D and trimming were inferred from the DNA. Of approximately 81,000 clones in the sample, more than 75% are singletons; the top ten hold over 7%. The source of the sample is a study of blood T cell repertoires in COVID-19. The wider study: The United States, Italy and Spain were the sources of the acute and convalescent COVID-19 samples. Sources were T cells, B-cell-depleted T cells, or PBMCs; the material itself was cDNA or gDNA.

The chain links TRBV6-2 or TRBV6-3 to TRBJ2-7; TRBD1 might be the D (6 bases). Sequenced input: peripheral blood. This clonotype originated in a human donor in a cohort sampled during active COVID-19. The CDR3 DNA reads TGTGCCAGCAGTTACGGCAGGGGCCCCTACGAGCAGTACTTC. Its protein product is CASSYGRGPYEQYF.